The present T cell receptor (beta chain) was sequenced within a study of blood T cell repertoires in COVID-19. Study in general: Italy, Spain and the United States were the sources of the convalescent and acute COVID-19 samples. T cells, B-cell-depleted T cells, or PBMCs provided the cDNA or gDNA that served as material.

In the original analysis: Reference gene primer amplification gave nucleated cell count estimates. Only in-frame clones appear in the TCRdb table, and some are missing; sequencing was by immunoSEQ multiplex PCR. Clone size and V and J calls were adopted from that table, with D and trimming inferred from the DNA. The repertoire holds approximately 460,000 clones, with roughly nine tenths as singletons. Trimming shortened V by 2 bases and J by 6 bases, and 7 bases separated the two germline ends. The length of the CDR3 is 13 residues. Per the germline V gene, CDR1 is WNHNN and CDR2 is SYGVQD (reference sequence).

V is TRBV10-1 and J is TRBJ2-2; D gene uncertain. Material: peripheral blood. This TCR was sampled from a man aged 18 to 35 with COVID-19, enrolled during active disease. This chain's CDR3 is CASSEKAAGELFF. The CDR3 DNA follows: TGCGCCAGCAGTGAGAAGGCGGCCGGGGAGCTGTTTTTT.